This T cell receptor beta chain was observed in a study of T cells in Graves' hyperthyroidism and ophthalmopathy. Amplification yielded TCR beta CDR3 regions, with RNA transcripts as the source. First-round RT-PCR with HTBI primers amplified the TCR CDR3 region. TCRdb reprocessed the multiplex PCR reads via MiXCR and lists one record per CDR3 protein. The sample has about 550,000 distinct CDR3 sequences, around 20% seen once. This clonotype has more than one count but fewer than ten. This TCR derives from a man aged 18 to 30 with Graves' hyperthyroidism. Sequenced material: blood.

As DNA, the CDR3 is TGTGCCAGCAGAACCACCGATCGTCTATCTGGCTATGGCTACACCTTC. Amino acid sequence: CASRTTDRLSGYGYTF. This chain connects TRBV28 to TRBJ1-2; D remains unclear. Trimming took 6 bases from V and 4 from J, leaving 21 bases between them. Germline V gene data show CDR1 as MDHEN and CDR2 as SYDVKM. This CDR3 comprises 16 residues.